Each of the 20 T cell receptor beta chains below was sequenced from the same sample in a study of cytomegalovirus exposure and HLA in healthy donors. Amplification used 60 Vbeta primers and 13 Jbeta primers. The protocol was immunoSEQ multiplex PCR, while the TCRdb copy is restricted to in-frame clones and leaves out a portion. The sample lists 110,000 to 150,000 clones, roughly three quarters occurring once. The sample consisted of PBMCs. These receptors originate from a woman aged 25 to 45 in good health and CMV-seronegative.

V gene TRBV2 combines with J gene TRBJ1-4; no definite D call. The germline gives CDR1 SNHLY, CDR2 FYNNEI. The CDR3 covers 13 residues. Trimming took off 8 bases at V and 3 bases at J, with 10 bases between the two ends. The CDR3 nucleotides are TGTGCCAGCCTGGGCGTCCCTAATGAAAAACTGTTTTTT. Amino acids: CASLGVPNEKLFF. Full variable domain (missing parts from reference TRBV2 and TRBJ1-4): EPEVTQTPSHQVTQMGQEVILRCVPISNHLYFYWYRQILGQKVEFLVSFYNNEISEKSEIFDDQFSVERPDGSNFTLKIRSTKLEDSAMYFCASLGVPNEKLFFGSGTQLSVL.

As DNA, the CDR3 is TGTGCCAGCAGTTTAGTAACTAGCGGGGCCTGGGAGCAGTTCTTC. As protein: CASSLVTSGAWEQFF. The chain employs TRBV6-5 and TRBJ2-1; 10 bases line up with TRBD2. With 4 bases clipped from V and 10 bases from J, the junction kept 10 bases outside the gene matches. This CDR3 contains 15 residues. The germline gives CDR1 MNHEY, CDR2 SVGAGI.

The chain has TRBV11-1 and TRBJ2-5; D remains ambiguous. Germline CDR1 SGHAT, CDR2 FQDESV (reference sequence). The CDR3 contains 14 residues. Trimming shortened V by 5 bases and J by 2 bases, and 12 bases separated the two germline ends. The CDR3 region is CASSPNAAQETQYF. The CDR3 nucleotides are TGTGCCAGCAGCCCTAACGCGGCGCAAGAGACCCAGTACTTC.

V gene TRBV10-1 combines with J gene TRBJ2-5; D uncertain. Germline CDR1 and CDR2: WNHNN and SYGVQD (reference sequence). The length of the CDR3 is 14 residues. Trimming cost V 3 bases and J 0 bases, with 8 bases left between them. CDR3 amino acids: CASSEFRDQETQYF. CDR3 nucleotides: TGCGCCAGCAGTGAATTCCGGGACCAAGAGACCCAGTACTTC.

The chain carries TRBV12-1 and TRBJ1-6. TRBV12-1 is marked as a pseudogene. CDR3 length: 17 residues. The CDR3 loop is CASRRWIGGSYNSPLHF. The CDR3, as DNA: TGTGCCAGCAGACGGTGGATCGGGGGCTCCTATAATTCACCCCTCCACTTT.

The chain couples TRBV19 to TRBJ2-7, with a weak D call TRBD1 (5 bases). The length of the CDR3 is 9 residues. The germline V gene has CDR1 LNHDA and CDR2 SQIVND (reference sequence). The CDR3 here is CASSIRARV. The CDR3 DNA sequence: TGTGCCAGTAGTATCAGGGCCAGGGTC.

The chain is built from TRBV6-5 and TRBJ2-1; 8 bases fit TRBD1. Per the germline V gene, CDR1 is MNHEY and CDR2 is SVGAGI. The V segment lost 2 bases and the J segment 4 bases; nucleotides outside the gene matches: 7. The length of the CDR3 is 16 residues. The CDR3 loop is CASSYHRDRKYNEQFF. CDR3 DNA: TGTGCCAGCAGTTACCACCGGGACAGGAAGTACAATGAGCAGTTCTTC.

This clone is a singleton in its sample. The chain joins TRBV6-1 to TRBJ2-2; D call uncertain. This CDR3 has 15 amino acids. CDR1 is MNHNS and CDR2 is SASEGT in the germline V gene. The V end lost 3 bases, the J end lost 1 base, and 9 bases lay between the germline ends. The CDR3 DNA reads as TGTGCCAGCAGTGATGGCAGTTTGAACACCGGGGAGCTGTTTTTT. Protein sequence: CASSDGSLNTGELFF.

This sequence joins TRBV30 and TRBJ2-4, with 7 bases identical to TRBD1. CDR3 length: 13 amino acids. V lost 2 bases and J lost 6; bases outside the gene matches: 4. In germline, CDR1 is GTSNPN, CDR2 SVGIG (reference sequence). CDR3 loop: CAWSSGGVNIQYF. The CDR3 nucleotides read TGTGCCTGGAGTTCAGGGGGAGTAAACATTCAGTACTTC.

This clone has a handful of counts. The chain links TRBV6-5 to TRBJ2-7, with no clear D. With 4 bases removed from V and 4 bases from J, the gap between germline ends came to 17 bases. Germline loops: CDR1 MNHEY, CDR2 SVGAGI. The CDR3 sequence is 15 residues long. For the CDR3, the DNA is TGTGCCAGCAGTTCCGCCTTACTAAGTGGGTACGAGCAGTACTTC. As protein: CASSSALLSGYEQYF.

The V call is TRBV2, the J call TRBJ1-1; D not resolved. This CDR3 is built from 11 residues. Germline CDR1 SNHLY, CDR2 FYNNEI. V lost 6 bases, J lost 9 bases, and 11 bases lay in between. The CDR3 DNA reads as TGTGCCAGCAGCTTAAATCTTCAAGCTTTCTTT. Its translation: CASSLNLQAFF.

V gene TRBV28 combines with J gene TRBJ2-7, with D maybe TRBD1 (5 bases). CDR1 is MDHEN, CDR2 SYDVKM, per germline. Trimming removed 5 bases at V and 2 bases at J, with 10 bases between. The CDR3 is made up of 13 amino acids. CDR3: CASSAQGTYEQYV. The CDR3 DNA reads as TGTGCCAGCAGTGCCCAGGGCACCTACGAGCAGTACGTC.

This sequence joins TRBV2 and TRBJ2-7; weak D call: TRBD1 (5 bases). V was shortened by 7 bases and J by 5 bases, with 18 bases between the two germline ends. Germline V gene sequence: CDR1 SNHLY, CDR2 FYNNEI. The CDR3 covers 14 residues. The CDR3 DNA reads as TGTGCCAGCACGTTTATCCAGGGTTCGAACGAGCAGTACGTC. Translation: CASTFIQGSNEQYV.

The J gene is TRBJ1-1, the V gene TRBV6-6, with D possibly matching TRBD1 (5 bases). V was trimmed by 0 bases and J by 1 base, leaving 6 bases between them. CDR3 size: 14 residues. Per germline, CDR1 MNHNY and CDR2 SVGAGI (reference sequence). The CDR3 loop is CASSYSGGNTEAFF. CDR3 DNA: TGTGCCAGCAGTTACTCCGGGGGGAACACTGAAGCTTTCTTT.

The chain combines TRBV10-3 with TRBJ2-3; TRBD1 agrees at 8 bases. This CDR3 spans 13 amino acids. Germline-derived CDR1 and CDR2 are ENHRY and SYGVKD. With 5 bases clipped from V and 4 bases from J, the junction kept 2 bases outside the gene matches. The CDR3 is CAISSDRADTQYF. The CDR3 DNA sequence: TGTGCCATCAGTTCGGACAGGGCAGATACGCAGTATTTT.

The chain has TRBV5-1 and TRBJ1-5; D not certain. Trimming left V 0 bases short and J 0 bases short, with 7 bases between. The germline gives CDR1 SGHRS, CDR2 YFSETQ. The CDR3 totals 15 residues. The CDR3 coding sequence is TGCGCCAGCAGCTTGGGGGAGTCTAGCAATCAGCCCCAGCATTTT. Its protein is CASSLGESSNQPQHF. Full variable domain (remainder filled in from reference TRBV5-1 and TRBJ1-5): KAGVTQTPRYLIKTRGQQVTLSCSPISGHRSVSWYQQTPGQGLQFLFEYFSETQRNKGNFPGRFSGRQFSNSRSEMNVSTLELGDSALYLCASSLGESSNQPQHFGDGTRLSIL.

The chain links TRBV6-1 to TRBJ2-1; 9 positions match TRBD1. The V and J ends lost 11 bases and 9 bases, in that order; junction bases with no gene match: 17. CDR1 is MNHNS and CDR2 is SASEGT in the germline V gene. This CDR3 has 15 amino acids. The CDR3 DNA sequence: TGTGCCGTTGCCACCGGGACAGGGATCTTCAGTGAGCAGTTCTTC. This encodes CAVATGTGIFSEQFF.

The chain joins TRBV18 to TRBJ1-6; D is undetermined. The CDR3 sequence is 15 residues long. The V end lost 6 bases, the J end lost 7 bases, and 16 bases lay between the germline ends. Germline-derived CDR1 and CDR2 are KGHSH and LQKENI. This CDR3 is CASSPEGWLNSPLHF. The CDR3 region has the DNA TGTGCCAGCTCCCCCGAGGGCTGGCTGAATTCACCCCTCCACTTT.

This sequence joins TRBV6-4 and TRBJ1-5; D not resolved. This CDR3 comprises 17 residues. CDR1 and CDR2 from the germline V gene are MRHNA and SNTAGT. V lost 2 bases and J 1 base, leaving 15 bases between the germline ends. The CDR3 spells CASSDLAGPGSNQPQHF. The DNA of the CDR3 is TGTGCCAGCAGTGACCTCGCGGGCCCGGGAAGCAATCAGCCCCAGCATTTT.

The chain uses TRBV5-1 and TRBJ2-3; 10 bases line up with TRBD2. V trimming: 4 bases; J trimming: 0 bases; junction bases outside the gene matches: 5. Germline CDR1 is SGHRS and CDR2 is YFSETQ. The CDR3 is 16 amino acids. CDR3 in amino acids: CASSRIAGGSTDTQYF. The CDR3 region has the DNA TGCGCCAGCAGCCGCATAGCGGGAGGAAGCACAGATACGCAGTATTTT.